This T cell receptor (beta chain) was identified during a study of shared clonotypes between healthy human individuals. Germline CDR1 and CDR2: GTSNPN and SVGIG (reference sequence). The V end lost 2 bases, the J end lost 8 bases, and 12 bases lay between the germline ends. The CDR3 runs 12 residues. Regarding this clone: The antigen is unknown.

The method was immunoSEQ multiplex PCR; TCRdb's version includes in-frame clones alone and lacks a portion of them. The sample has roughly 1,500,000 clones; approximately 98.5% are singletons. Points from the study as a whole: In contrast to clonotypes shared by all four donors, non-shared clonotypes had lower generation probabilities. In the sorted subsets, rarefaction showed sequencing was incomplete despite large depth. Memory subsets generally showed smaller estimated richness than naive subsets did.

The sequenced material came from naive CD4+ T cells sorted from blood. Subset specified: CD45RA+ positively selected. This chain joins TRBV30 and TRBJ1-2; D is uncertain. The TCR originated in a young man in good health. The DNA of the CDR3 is TGTGCCTGGAGTCCGGGCACCCACGGCTACACCTTC. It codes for CAWSPGTHGYTF.